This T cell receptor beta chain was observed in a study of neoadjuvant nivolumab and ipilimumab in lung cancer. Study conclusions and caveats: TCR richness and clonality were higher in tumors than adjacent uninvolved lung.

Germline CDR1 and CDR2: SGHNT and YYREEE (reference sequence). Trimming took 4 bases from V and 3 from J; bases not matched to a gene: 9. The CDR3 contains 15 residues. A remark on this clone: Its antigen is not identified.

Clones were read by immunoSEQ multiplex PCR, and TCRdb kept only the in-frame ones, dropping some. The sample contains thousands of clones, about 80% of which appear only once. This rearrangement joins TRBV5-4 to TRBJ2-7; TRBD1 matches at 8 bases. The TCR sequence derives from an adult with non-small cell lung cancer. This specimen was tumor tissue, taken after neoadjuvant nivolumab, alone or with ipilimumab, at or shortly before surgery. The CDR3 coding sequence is TGTGCCAGCAGCCGCCGGGACAGGAAGGACTACGAGCAGTACTTC. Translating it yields CASSRRDRKDYEQYF.